This TCR beta chain was identified during a study of T cell repertoires in cytomegalovirus infection. Study background: Public TCR beta signatures marked donors with CMV infection and the matching HLA.

Using its own MiXCR run on the reads, TCRdb lists one record per CDR3 protein. The table shows approximately 990,000 distinct CDR3 sequences, with around 31% occurring only once. On this clonotype: The antigen remains unidentified.

Per germline, CDR1 LNHDA and CDR2 SQIVND (reference sequence). The CDR3 contains 15 residues. V shed 0 bases and J shed 1 base, with 10 bases lying between them. This TCR derives from a human donor in good health (CMV status not recorded). Some clones in this sample may be carry-over from other donors' samples. The material sequenced was cultured CD8+ T cells from PBMCs, taken from culture after CMV antigen stimulation. The chain couples TRBV19 to TRBJ2-7; no clear D gene. CDR3 sequence: CASSIDEGYSYEQYF. In DNA, the CDR3 is TGTGCCAGTAGTATAGATGAAGGGTATTCCTACGAGCAGTACTTC.